This TCR beta chain was identified during a study of cytomegalovirus exposure and HLA in healthy donors. V shed 6 bases and J 4 bases; nucleotides not matched to a gene: 13. The CDR3 is 16 amino acids. Germline-derived CDR1 and CDR2 are SGHDT and YYEEEE. Sequencing used immunoSEQ multiplex PCR; TCRdb keeps in-frame clones, though not all of them. The sample records 110,000 or so clones, 86% being singletons. Regarding this clone: No antigen is known for it.

Overall study results and limits: A few chains tied to CMV proved CMV antigen-specific in vitro.

The specimen sequenced was PBMCs. This clonotype was sampled from a man between 18 and 29 years old in good health and CMV-seronegative. This chain uses TRBV5-6 with TRBJ2-5, with 9 positions matching TRBD2. As DNA, the CDR3 is TGTGCCAGCAAAATGGGGAGGAGCGGGGGGAGAGAGACCCAGTACTTC. Protein product: CASKMGRSGGRETQYF.